One sample yielded the 6 T cell receptor beta chains listed below, sequenced in a study of beta chain features in type 1 diabetes. Overall study results and limits: Type 1 diabetes patients had TCRB CDR3s that were shorter (moderately but significantly so) in all four CD4+ subsets.

Expressed TCRB transcripts were sequenced, since all the RNA that had been isolated was reverse transcribed. Measured with immunoSEQ multiplex PCR; TCRdb has only the in-frame clones, and not every one. The sample consists of some 270,000 clones, approximately 10% of them appearing once. Their antigens remain unidentified. Specimen: naive CD4+ T cells from blood. These receptors all come from a young man with type 1 diabetes.

V and J are TRBV30 and TRBJ1-1, with 8 nucleotides matching TRBD1. Looked up from germline, CDR1 is GTSNPN and CDR2 is SVGIG (reference sequence). This CDR3 has 13 residues. With 4 bases clipped from V and 4 bases from J, the junction kept 5 bases outside the gene matches. CDR3 sequence (DNA): TGTGCCTGGACCAGGGGGCTGGTCACTGAAGCTTTCTTT. This translates into CAWTRGLVTEAFF.

In this sample, this clone turned up a few times. This chain connects TRBV2 to TRBJ2-2; D is unresolved. V lost 7 bases, J lost 4 bases, and 19 bases lay in between. Germline-derived CDR1 and CDR2 are SNHLY and FYNNEI. This CDR3 is built from 16 residues. CDR3 amino acids: CASNKNLPSITGELFF. CDR3 coding DNA: TGTGCCAGCAATAAGAATTTGCCCTCTATCACCGGGGAGCTGTTTTTT.

This clone was seen only a few times. The chain has TRBV5-1 and TRBJ2-3; 8 bases align to TRBD1. V was pared by 1 base and J by 6 bases, with 10 bases of the junction left unmatched. The CDR3 contains 16 residues. Germline values: CDR1 SGHRS, CDR2 YFSETQ. CDR3 DNA: TGCGCCAGCAGCTTGTGGGGGGACAGGATCGGGGATACGCAGTATTTT. Translated, it gives CASSLWGDRIGDTQYF.

This clone was counted between two and nine times. The chain joins TRBV5-6 to TRBJ1-2; D not resolved. There are 14 residues in the CDR3. Germline CDR1 and CDR2: SGHDT and YYEEEE. With 2 bases removed from V and 5 bases from J, the gap between germline ends came to 13 bases. The CDR3 loop is CASSFRGLLYGYTF. In DNA, the CDR3 is TGTGCCAGCAGCTTTAGAGGACTTCTTTATGGCTACACCTTC.

The chain couples TRBV11-2 to TRBJ2-1, with TRBD2 matching over 8 bases. Germline CDR1 SGHAT, CDR2 FQNNGV. V shed 4 bases and J 2 bases; nucleotides not matched to a gene: 7. The length of the CDR3 is 16 residues. CDR3 sequence reads: CASSSASGSTYNEQFF. The CDR3 DNA reads TGTGCCAGCAGCTCCGCTAGCGGGTCTACCTACAATGAGCAGTTCTTC. The full variable domain, its missing parts supplied by reference TRBV11-2 and TRBJ2-1, is EAGVAQSPRYKIIEKRQSVAFWCNPISGHATLYWYQQILGQGPKLLIQFQNNGVVDDSQLPKDRFSAERLKGVDSTLKIQPAKLEDSAVYLCASSSASGSTYNEQFFGPGTRLTVL.

This chain joins TRBV19 and TRBJ1-2; D is possibly TRBD1 (5 bases). The CDR3 is 13 residues long. The V gene lost 7 bases and the J gene lost 2 bases, with 11 bases spanning the gap. Germline CDR1 LNHDA, CDR2 SQIVND (reference sequence). CDR3 sequence: CASNLRDNYGYTF. The CDR3, as DNA: TGTGCCAGTAACTTGCGGGACAACTATGGCTACACCTTC.